This T cell receptor (beta chain) was captured in a study of T cell changes during pregnancy in multiple sclerosis. Germline V gene lookup returns CDR1 MGHRA and CDR2 YSYEKL. The V end lost 4 bases, the J end lost 2 bases, and 19 bases lay between the germline ends. The CDR3 spans 17 residues. TCRdb's table, derived via immunoSEQ multiplex PCR, lists solely in-frame clones and lacks some. The sample shows 55,000 to 70,000 clones, around nine tenths of them seen only once. This TCR came from a female donor in good health, enrolled as a control in a pregnancy study. The material was peripheral blood, obtained in the third trimester of pregnancy. V and J are TRBV4-1 and TRBJ2-3, with D maybe TRBD2 (5 bases). CDR3 coding DNA: TGCGCCAGCAGCCCCTACTCCCCTGGACTTTACACAGATACGCAGTATTTT. It yields the protein CASSPYSPGLYTDTQYF.